This T cell receptor beta chain was identified in a study of blood T cell repertoires in COVID-19. On the study more broadly: Acute and convalescent COVID-19 samples came from the United States, Italy and Spain. From T cells, B-cell-depleted T cells, or PBMCs came the material, which was cDNA or gDNA.

The germline V gene encodes CDR1 LNHDA and CDR2 SQIVND (reference sequence). V was trimmed by 8 bases and J by 7 bases, leaving 18 bases between them. The CDR3 has 14 amino acids. In the original processing: Amplifying reference gene primers gave estimates of nucleated cell counts. Only in-frame clones appear in the TCRdb table, and some are missing; sequencing was by immunoSEQ multiplex PCR. D and trimming come from the DNA, and the V and J calls and clone size come from that table. The table shows about 150,000 clones, with 91% occurring only once. The V gene is TRBV19, the J gene TRBJ1-5; tentatively, D is TRBD1 (6 bases). This TCR was recovered from a man aged 50 to 59 with acute or convalescent COVID-19. Source material: peripheral blood. The CDR3: CASSGGAGRQPQHF. For the CDR3, the DNA is TGTGCCAGTTCTGGGGGGGCAGGACGGCAGCCCCAGCATTTT.